In its sample, the clone carrying this TCR beta chain was seen a few times. Its antigen is unidentified. Within the sample, other DNA sequences also encode this same CDR3. The primer mix had 60 Vbeta and 13 Jbeta primers. Authors' analysis steps: A later analysis counted approximately 88 million unique TCR beta chains, some 12 million shared. Using immunoSEQ multiplex PCR, the repertoire was profiled, and TCRdb retains in-frame clones only, with some absent. D and trimming come from the DNA, and the V and J calls and clone size come from that table. This table holds about 150,000 clones, about two thirds found once. This sample is drawn from a study of cytomegalovirus exposure and HLA in healthy donors. Study results and caveats: Some 150 TCR beta chains were listed as cytomegalovirus-associated. Later analysis identified a missense DCLRE1C variant that was linked to TCR beta V- and J-gene trimming. Three chains linked to CMV were shown in vitro to be specific for CMV antigens.

Sequencing was done on a sample of PBMCs. This receptor was taken from a woman aged 18-30 years in good health and CMV-seronegative.

This CDR3 reads CASSSGGGEQFF. The CDR3 bases are TGTGCCAGCAGCTCCGGCGGGGGTGAGCAGTTCTTC. The chain links TRBV7-9 to TRBJ2-1; 7 nucleotides line up with TRBD2. The length of the CDR3 is 12 residues. Germline lookup yields CDR1 SEHNR and CDR2 FQNEAQ (reference sequence). Trimming at V came to 4 bases and at J to 9 bases, leaving 3 bases not matched to a gene.